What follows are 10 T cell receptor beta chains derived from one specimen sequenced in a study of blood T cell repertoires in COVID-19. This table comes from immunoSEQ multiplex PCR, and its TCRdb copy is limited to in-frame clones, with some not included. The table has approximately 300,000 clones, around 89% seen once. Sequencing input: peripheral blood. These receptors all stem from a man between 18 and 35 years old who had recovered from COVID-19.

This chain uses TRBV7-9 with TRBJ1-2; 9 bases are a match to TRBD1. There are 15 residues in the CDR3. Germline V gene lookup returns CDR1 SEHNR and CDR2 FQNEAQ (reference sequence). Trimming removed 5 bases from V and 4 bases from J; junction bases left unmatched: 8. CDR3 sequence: CASSANRGLSYGYTF. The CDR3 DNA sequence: TGTGCCAGCAGCGCAAACAGGGGGCTCAGCTATGGCTACACCTTC.

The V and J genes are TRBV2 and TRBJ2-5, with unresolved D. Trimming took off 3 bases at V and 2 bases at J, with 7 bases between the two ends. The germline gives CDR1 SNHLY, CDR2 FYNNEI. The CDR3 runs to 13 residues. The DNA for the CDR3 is TGTGCCAGCAGTGATCCGTTACAAGAGACCCAGTACTTC. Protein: CASSDPLQETQYF.

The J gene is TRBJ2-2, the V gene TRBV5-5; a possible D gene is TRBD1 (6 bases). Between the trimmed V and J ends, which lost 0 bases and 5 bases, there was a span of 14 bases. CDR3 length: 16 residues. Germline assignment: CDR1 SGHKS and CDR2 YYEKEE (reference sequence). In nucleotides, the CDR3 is TGTGCCAGCAGCTTGGTACCAGGGGCAGGGACCGGGGAGCTGTTTTTT. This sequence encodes CASSLVPGAGTGELFF.

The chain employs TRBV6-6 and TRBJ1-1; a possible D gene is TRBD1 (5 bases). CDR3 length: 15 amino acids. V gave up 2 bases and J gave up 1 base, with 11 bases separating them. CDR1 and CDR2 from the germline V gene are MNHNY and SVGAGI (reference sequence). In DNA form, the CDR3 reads TGTGCCAGCAGTTACCCACAGGCATCGAACACTGAAGCTTTCTTT. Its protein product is CASSYPQASNTEAFF.

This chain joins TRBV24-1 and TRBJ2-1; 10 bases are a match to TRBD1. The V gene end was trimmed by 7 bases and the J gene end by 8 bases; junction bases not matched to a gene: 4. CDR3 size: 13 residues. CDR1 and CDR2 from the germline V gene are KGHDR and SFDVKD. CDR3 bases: TGTGCCACCAGCGACGGGACAGGGGATGAGCAGTTCTTC. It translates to CATSDGTGDEQFF.

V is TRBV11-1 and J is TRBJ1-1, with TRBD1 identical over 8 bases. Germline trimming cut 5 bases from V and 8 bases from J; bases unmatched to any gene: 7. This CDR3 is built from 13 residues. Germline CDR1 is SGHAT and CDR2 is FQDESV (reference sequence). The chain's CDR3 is CASSQGQALEAFF. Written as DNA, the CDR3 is TGTGCCAGCAGCCAGGGACAGGCACTCGAAGCTTTCTTT. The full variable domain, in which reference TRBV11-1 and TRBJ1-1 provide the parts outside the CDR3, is EAEVAQSPRYKITEKSQAVAFWCDPISGHATLYWYRQILGQGPELLVQFQDESVVDDSQLPKDRFSAERLKGVDSTLKIQPAELGDSAMYLCASSQGQALEAFFGQGTRLTVV.

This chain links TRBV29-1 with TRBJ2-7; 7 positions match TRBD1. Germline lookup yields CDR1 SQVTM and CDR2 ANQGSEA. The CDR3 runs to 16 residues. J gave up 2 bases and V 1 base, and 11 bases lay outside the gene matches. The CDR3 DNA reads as TGCAGCGTTGAAGGTAGACAGGGTGCAGAGCCCTACGAGCAGTACTTC. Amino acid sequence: CSVEGRQGAEPYEQYF.

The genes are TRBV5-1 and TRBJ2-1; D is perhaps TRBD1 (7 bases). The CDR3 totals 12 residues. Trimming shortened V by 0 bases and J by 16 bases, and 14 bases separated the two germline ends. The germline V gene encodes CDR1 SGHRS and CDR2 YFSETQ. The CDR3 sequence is CASSLGGGTSFF. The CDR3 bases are TGCGCCAGCAGCTTGGGAGGGGGCACTAGCTTCTTC.

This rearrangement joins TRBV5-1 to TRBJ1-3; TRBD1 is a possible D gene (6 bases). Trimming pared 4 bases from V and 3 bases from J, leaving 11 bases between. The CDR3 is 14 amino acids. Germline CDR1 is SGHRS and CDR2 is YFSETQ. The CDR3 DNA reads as TGCGCCAGCAGCGAGGACAGTCTTGGAAACACCATATATTTT. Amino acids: CASSEDSLGNTIYF.

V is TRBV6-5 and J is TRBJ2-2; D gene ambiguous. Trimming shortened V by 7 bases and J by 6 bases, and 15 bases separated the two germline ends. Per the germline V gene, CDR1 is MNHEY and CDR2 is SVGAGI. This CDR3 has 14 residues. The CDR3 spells CASKSDPSSGELFF. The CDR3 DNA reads TGTGCCAGCAAGAGTGATCCCTCTTCCGGGGAGCTGTTTTTT.